This T cell receptor (beta chain) was recorded in a study of blood T cell repertoires in COVID-19. On the study more broadly: Some COVID-19 samples were acute and others convalescent; all came from the United States, Italy and Spain. From T cells, B-cell-depleted T cells, or PBMCs came the material, which was cDNA or gDNA.

In the original workflow: By means of reference gene primer amplification, nucleated cell counts were estimated. Libraries were prepared by immunoSEQ multiplex PCR; TCRdb keeps only in-frame clonotypes and omits some of them. D and trimming were read from the DNA, whereas the V and J calls and clone size are those reported in that table. The sample contains 90,000 to 120,000 clones, roughly four fifths of which appear only once. Trimming at V came to 6 bases and at J to 5 bases, leaving 6 bases not matched to a gene. CDR3 size: 15 residues. Per the germline V gene, CDR1 is SGHTA and CDR2 is FQGNSA. V and J are TRBV7-2 and TRBJ2-2; the match to TRBD2 covers 10 bases. Sequenced sample: peripheral blood. The clonotype comes from a man in his fifties or sixties with acute or convalescent COVID-19. As DNA, the CDR3 is TGTGCCAGCAGACCGACTAGCGGGTATACCGGGGAGCTGTTTTTT. Its protein is CASRPTSGYTGELFF. Variable domain in full (rest from reference TRBV7-2 and TRBJ2-2): GAGVSQSPSNKVTEKGKDVELRCDPISGHTALYWYRQSLGQGLEFLIYFQGNSAPDKSGLPSDRFSAERTGGSVSTLTIQRTQQEDSAVYLCASRPTSGYTGELFFGEGSRLTVL.